This TCR beta chain was recovered during a study of T cells in Graves' hyperthyroidism and ophthalmopathy. RNA transcripts were the template for amplifying TCR beta CDR3 regions. TCR CDR3 underwent first-round RT-PCR with the HTBI primer set. TCRdb reprocessed the multiplex PCR reads with MiXCR, giving one entry per CDR3 protein. The repertoire holds 550,000 to 650,000 distinct CDR3 sequences, with about 15% as singletons. This clonotype was seen a few times. Between the trimmed V and J ends, which lost 5 bases and 3 bases, there was a span of 14 bases. Germline CDR1 DFQATT, CDR2 SNEGSKA (reference sequence). This CDR3 is built from 13 residues.

Sequences were obtained from blood. This chain uses TRBV20-1 with TRBJ2-7, with D perhaps matching TRBD1 (7 bases). This sequence was found in a woman in her twenties or thirties with Graves' hyperthyroidism that later progressed to Graves' ophthalmopathy. CDR3 region: CSAPHQGGYEQYF. The DNA of the CDR3 is TGCAGTGCTCCGCACCAGGGGGGCTACGAGCAGTACTTC.